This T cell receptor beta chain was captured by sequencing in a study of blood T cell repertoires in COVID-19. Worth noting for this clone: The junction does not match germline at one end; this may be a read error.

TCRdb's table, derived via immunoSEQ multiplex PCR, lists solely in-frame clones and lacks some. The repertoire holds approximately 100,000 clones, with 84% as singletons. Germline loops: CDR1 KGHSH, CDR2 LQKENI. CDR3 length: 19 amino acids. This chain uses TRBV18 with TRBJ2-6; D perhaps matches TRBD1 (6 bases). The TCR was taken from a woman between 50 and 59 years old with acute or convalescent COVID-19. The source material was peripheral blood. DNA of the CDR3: TGTGCCAGCTCACCAAGATTTGAGGCTGGGAACAGGGCGGATCCAAGTCGGGCTTTC. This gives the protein CASSPRFEAGNRADPSRAF.